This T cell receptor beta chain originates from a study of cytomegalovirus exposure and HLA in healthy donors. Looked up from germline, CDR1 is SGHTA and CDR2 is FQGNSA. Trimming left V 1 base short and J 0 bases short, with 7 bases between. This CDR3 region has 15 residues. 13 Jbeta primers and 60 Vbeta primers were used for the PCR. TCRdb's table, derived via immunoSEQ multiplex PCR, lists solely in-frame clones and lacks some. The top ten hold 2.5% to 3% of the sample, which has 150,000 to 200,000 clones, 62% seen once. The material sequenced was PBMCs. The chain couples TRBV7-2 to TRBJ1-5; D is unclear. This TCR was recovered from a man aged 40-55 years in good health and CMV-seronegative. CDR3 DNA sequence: TGTGCCAGCAGCTTAGTAGTAAATAGCAATCAGCCCCAGCATTTT. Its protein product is CASSLVVNSNQPQHF.